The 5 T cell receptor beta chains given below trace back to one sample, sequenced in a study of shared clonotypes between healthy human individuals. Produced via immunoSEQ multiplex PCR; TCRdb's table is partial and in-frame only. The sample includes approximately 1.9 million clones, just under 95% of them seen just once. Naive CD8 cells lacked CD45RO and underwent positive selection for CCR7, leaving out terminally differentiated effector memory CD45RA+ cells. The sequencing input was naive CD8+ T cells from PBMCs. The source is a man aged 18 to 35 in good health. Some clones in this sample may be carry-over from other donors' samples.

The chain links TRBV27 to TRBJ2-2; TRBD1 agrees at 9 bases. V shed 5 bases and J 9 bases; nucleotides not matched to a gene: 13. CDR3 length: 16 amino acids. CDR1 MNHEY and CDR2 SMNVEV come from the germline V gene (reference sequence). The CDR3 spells CASSPPTGGGDRELFF. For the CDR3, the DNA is TGTGCCAGCAGTCCGCCAACAGGGGGCGGGGATAGGGAGCTGTTTTTT.

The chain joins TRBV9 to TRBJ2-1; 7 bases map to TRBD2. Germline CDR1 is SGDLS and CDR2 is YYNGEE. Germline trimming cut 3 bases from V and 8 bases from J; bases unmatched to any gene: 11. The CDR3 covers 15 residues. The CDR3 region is CASSAVGLLEDEQFF. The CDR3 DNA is TGTGCCAGCAGCGCGGTGGGACTACTTGAAGATGAGCAGTTCTTC.

The CDR3 protein is CASSIPDSGNTIYF. CDR3 nucleotide sequence: TGTGCCAGTAGTATCCCGGACTCTGGAAACACCATATATTTT. The V gene is TRBV19, the J gene TRBJ1-3, with D uncertain. In germline, CDR1 is LNHDA, CDR2 SQIVND (reference sequence). CDR3 length equals 14 residues. Trimming cost V 3 bases and J 0 bases, with 6 bases left between them.

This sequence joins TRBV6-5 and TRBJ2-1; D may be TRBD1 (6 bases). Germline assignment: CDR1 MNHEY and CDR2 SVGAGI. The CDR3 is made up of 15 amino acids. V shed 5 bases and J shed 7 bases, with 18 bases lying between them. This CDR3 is CASSIPRTEGNEQFF. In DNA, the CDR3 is TGTGCCAGCAGTATTCCGCGGACAGAGGGTAATGAGCAGTTCTTC.

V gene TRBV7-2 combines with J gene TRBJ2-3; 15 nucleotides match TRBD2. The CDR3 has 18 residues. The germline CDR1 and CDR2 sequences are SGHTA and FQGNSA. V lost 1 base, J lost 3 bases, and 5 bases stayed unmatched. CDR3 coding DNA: TGTGCCAGCAGCTTAGAGCATGGGACTAGCGGGAGGACAGATACGCAGTATTTT. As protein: CASSLEHGTSGRTDTQYF.